These T cell receptor beta chains were read from a single sample in a study of T cells in localized non-small cell lung cancer. This table comes from immunoSEQ multiplex PCR, and its TCRdb copy is limited to in-frame clones, with some not included. Of 70,000 or so clones listed, 84% are singletons. The sample consisted of peripheral blood, taken before any cancer treatment. Source of these receptors: a female donor at least 60 years old with stage I lung adenocarcinoma. The CDR3 runs from the conserved cysteine through the conserved F or W. Fields, in order: J gene, V gene, clone size, D gene, CDR3 DNA, CDR3 protein. The D gene is left open where the match is weak. For some rows the clone size is stated as once, few or many, or as a class when expanded; others skip it.

>TRBJ2-5|TRBV27|once|NA
TGTGCCAGCAGTTCCCCGACTAGTTTTCGGGAGACCCAGTACTTC
CASSSPTSFRETQYF
>TRBJ2-7|TRBV5-1|few|TRBD2
TGCGCCAGCAGCGGGACTAGCGGGAGTGAGGACTACGAGCAGTACTTC
CASSGTSGSEDYEQYF
>TRBJ1-2|TRBV15|NA|NA
TGTGCCACCAGCAGAGGAAGGGTTATGGCTAACTATGGCTACACCTTC
CATSRGRVMANYGYTF
>TRBJ1-5|TRBV6-1|once|NA
TGTGCCAGCAGGGGCGAGAATCAGCCCCAGCATTTT
CASRGENQPQHF
>TRBJ1-1|TRBV6-5|once|NA
TGTGCCAGCAGCCCACCCTGGACCACTGAAGCTTTCTTT
CASSPPWTTEAFF
>TRBJ1-2|TRBV9|once|NA
TGTGCCAGCAGCGTAGTGCGACCCGGGGAAAGCTACACCTTC
CASSVVRPGESYTF
>TRBJ2-4|TRBV4-2|NA|NA
TGTGCCAGCAGCCAAGTGAATGTAGATTTCGACGCCAAAAACATTCAGTACTTC
CASSQVNVDFDAKNIQYF
>TRBJ2-7|TRBV2|NA|TRBD1
TGTGCCAGCAGTGGGGGACAGGGGCGGAACGAGCAGTACTTC
CASSGGQGRNEQYF
>TRBJ2-2|TRBV29-1|NA|TRBD2
TGCAGCGTTGTAGGGACTACAAAGAACACCGGGGAGCTGTTTTTT
CSVVGTTKNTGELFF
>TRBJ2-5|TRBV5-1|once|NA
TGCGCCAGCAGCCCTAGACAGGGAGGGGAGACCCAGTACTTC
CASSPRQGGETQYF
>TRBJ1-2|TRBV18|NA|TRBD1
TGTGCCAGCTCACCTCTCGGACAGGGGTATGGCTACACCTTC
CASSPLGQGYGYTF
>TRBJ2-7|TRBV6-1|NA|NA
TGTGCCAACGACAGGACCGCCTACGAGCAGTACTTC
CANDRTAYEQYF
>TRBJ2-1|TRBV19|few|TRBD2
TGTGCCAGTAGTATAGACATTGTAGTAGGGAGGCTAGCGGGTAATGAGCAGTTCTTC
CASSIDIVVGRLAGNEQFF
>TRBJ2-1|TRBV9|once|TRBD2
TGTGCCAGCAGCGTGACTAGCGAAAACAATGAGCAGTTCTTC
CASSVTSENNEQFF
>TRBJ2-2|TRBV2|NA|NA
TGTGCCAGCAGTCGAGGGGGAGGGGGCACCGGGGAGCTGTTTTTT
CASSRGGGGTGELFF
>TRBJ2-1|TRBV7-9|NA|NA
TGTGCCAGCAGCTTTGGGGCGGATTACAATGAGCAGTTCTTC
CASSFGADYNEQFF
>TRBJ1-2|TRBV7-9|few|TRBD1
TGTGCCAGCAGTCAGGACAGGGGACATGGCTACACCTTC
CASSQDRGHGYTF
>TRBJ2-1|TRBV18|NA|NA
TGTGCCAGCTCACTCCGGTTTGCAGGTAATTGGAATGAGCAGTTCTTC
CASSLRFAGNWNEQFF
>TRBJ2-7|TRBV14|NA|NA
TGTGCCAGCAGTCTATCGACAGGCCCGTCCTACGAGCAGTACTTC
CASSLSTGPSYEQYF
>TRBJ2-2|TRBV9|NA|NA
TGTGCCAGCAGCGCCCGGGCCTTGAGAGGTTCCGGGGAGCTGTTTTTT
CASSARALRGSGELFF
>TRBJ1-2|TRBV6-6|NA|NA
TGTGCCAGCAGTTACGTCCCCCAAGGGAGCGGCTACACCTTC
CASSYVPQGSGYTF
>TRBJ1-1|TRBV5-4|NA|NA
TGTGCCAGCAGCTTCCGGCAGGGGACTGAAGCTTTCTTT
CASSFRQGTEAFF
>TRBJ2-7|TRBV7-4|NA|NA
TGTGCCAGCAACTTTTCATCGGGGAGCTCCTACGAGCAGTACTTC
CASNFSSGSSYEQYF
>TRBJ2-7|TRBV29-1|NA|NA
TGCAGCGTTGAAATTGACTTCTCCTACGAGCAGTACTTC
CSVEIDFSYEQYF
>TRBJ2-7|TRBV4-1|NA|TRBD2
TGCGCCAGCAGCCGAAATTTCGGAGCGGGGGCCCACTACGAGCAGTACTTC
CASSRNFGAGAHYEQYF
>TRBJ1-6|TRBV11-3|NA|NA
TGTGCCAGCAGCTTAGTATATGGTAATTCACCCCTCCACTTT
CASSLVYGNSPLHF
>TRBJ1-5|TRBV19|NA|NA
TGTGCCAGCAGGGGTCCGGGTCAGCCCCAGCATTTT
CASRGPGQPQHF
>TRBJ1-5|TRBV5-8|NA|NA
TGTGCCAGCAGCTCCACGGTAGGCGGGGCGGGCAATCAGCCCCAGCATTTT
CASSSTVGGAGNQPQHF
>TRBJ2-2|TRBV19|NA|TRBD2
TGTGCCAGTAGGCAGGCGGGAGGAGAGCACACCGGGGAGCTGTTTTTT
CASRQAGGEHTGELFF
>TRBJ2-4|TRBV2|NA|NA
TGTGCCAGCTCCCTTCAGCGAGTAGCCAAAAACATTCAGTACTTC
CASSLQRVAKNIQYF
>TRBJ1-1|TRBV5-5|NA|TRBD1
TGTGCCAGCAGCTTCTCAGGGGGTATGAACACTGAAGCTTTCTTT
CASSFSGGMNTEAFF